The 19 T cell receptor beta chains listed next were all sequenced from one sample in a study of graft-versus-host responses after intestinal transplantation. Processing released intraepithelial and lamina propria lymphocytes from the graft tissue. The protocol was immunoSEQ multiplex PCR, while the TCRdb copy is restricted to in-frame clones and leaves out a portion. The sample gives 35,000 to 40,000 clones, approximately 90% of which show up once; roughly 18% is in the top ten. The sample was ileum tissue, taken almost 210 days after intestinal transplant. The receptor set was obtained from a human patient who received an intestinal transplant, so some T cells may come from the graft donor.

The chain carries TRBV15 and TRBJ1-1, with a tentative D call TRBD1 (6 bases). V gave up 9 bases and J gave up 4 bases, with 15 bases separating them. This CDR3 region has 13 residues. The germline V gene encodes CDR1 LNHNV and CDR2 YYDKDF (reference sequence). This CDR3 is CATAGTPGTEAFF. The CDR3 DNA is TGTGCCACTGCAGGGACACCTGGCACTGAAGCTTTCTTT. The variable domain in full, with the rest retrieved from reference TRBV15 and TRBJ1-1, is DAMVIQNPRYQVTQFGKPVTLSCSQTLNHNVMYWYQQKSSQAPKLLFHYYDKDFNNEADTPDNFQSRRPNTSFCFLDIRSPGLGDTAMYLCATAGTPGTEAFFGQGTRLTVV.

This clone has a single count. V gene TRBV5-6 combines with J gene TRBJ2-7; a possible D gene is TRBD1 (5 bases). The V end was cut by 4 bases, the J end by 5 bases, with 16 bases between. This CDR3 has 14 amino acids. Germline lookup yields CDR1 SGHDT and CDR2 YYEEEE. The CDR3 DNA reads TGTGCCAGCAGCCCCCGAGCGTGGGGCGACGAGCAGTACTTC. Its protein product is CASSPRAWGDEQYF.

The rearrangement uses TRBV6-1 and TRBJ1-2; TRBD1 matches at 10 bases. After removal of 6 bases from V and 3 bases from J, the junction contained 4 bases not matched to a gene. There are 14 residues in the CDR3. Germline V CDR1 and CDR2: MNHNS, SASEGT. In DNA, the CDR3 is TGTGCCAGCAGGAGACAGGGGGCGCACTATGGCTACACCTTC. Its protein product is CASRRQGAHYGYTF.

For the CDR3, the DNA is TGCGCCAGCAGCTTGGTTCCTGGTGGAGAGCAGTACTTC. This gives the protein CASSLVPGGEQYF. J is TRBJ2-7 and V is TRBV5-1; D not resolved. Trimming took off 0 bases at V and 7 bases at J, with 11 bases between the two ends. CDR1 and CDR2 from the germline V gene are SGHRS and YFSETQ. The CDR3 is 13 amino acids.

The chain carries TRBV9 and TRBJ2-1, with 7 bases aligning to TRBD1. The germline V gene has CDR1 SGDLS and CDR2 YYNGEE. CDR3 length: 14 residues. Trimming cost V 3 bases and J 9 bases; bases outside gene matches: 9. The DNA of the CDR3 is TGTGCCAGCAGCGCCTTCACAGGGGATGCTGAGCAGTTCTTC. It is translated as CASSAFTGDAEQFF.

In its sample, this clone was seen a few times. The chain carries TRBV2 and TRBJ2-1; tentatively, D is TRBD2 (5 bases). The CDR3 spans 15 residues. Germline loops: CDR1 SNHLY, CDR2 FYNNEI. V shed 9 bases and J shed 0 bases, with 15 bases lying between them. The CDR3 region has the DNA TGTGCCAGAAATTCCGGGGTTAGCTCCTACAATGAGCAGTTCTTC. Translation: CARNSGVSSYNEQFF. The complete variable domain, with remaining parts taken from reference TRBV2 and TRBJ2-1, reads EPEVTQTPSHQVTQMGQEVILRCVPISNHLYFYWYRQILGQKVEFLVSFYNNEISEKSEIFDDQFSVERPDGSNFTLKIRSTKLEDSAMYFCARNSGVSSYNEQFFGPGTRLTVL.

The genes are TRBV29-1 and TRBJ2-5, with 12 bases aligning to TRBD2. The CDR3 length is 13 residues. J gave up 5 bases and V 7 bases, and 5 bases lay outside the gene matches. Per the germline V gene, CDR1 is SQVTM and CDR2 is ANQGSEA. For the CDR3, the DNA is TGCAGCGATCGACTAGCGGGGGAGGAGACCCAGTACTTC. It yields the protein CSDRLAGEETQYF.

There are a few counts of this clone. DNA for the CDR3: TGCAGCGTTGAACTGGGTGCCCGATACGAGCAGTACTTC. It encodes CSVELGARYEQYF. The chain carries TRBV29-1 and TRBJ2-7; no clear D gene. The CDR3 extends over 13 amino acids. V was pared by 2 bases and J by 4 bases, with 12 bases between. The germline CDR1 and CDR2 sequences are SQVTM and ANQGSEA.

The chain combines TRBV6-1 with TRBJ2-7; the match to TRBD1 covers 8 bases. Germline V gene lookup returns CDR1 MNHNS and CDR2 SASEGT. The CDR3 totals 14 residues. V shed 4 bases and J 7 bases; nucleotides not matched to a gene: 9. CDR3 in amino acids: CASSGDRPRWEQYF. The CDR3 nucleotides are TGTGCCAGCAGTGGGGACAGGCCCCGATGGGAGCAGTACTTC.

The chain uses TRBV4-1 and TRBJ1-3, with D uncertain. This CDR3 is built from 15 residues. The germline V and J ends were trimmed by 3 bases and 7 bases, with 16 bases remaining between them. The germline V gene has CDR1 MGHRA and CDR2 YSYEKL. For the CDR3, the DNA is TGCGCCAGCAGCCAGGACCCCCTTCGTGGGAACACCATATATTTT. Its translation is CASSQDPLRGNTIYF.

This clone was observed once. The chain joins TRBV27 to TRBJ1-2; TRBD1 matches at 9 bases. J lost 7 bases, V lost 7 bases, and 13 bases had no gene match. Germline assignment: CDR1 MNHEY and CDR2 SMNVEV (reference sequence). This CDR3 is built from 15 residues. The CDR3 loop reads CASNPLTGGAAGYTF. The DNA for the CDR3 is TGTGCCAGCAACCCCCTCACAGGGGGCGCGGCTGGCTACACCTTC.

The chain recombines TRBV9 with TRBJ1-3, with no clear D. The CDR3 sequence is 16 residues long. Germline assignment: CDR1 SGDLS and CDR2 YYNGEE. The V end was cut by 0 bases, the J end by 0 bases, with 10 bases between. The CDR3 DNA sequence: TGTGCCAGCAGCGTAGGAGGACGGAACTCTGGAAACACCATATATTTT. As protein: CASSVGGRNSGNTIYF.

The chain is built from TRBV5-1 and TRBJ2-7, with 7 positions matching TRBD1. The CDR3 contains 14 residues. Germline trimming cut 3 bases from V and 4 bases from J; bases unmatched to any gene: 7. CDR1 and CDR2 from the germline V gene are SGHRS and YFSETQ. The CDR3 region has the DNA TGCGCCAGCAGCTGGGACAGTTACTGGTACGAGCAGTACTTC. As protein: CASSWDSYWYEQYF.

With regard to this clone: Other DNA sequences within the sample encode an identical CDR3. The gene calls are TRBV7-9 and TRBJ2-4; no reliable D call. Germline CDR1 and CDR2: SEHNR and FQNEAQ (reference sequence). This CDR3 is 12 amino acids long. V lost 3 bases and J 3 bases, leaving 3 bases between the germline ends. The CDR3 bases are TGTGCCAGCAGCTTGGACAAAAACATTCAGTACTTC. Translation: CASSLDKNIQYF.

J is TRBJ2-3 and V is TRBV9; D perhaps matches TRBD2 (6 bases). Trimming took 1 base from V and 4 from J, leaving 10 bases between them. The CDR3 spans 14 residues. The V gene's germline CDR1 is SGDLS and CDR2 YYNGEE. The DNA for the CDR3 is TGTGCCAGCAGCGTACGGGGGAGCCCAGATACGCAGTATTTT. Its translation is CASSVRGSPDTQYF. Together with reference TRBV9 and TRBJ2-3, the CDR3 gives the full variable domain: DSGVTQTPKHLITATGQRVTLRCSPRSGDLSVYWYQQSLDQGLQFLIQYYNGEERAKGNILERFSAQQFPDLHSELNLSSLELGDSALYFCASSVRGSPDTQYFGPGTRLTVL.

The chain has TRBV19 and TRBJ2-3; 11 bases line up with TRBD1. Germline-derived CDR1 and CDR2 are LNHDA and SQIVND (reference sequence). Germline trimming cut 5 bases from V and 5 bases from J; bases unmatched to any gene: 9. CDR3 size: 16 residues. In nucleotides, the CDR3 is TGTGCCAGTAGTCGAGGGGACAGGGGGAGTGGAGATACGCAGTATTTT. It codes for CASSRGDRGSGDTQYF.

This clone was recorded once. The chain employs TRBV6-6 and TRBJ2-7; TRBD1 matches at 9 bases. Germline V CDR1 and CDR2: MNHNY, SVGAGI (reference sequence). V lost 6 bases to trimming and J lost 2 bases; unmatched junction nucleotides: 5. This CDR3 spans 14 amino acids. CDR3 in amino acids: CASRNRGPPYEQYF. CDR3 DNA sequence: TGTGCCAGCAGAAACAGGGGGCCTCCCTACGAGCAGTACTTC.

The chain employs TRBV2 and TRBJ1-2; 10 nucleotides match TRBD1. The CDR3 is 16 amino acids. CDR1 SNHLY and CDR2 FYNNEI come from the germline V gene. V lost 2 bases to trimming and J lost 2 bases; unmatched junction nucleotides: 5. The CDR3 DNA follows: TGTGCCAGCAGTGAATACCCGGGACAGGGGAACTATGGCTACACCTTC. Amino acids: CASSEYPGQGNYGYTF.

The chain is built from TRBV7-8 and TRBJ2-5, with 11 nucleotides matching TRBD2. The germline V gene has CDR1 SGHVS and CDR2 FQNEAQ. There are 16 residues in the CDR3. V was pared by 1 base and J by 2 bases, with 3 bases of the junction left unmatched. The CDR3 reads CASSLVAGGNQETQYF. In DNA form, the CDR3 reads TGTGCCAGCAGCTTAGTAGCGGGGGGGAATCAAGAGACCCAGTACTTC. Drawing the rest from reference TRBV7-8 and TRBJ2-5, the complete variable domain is GAGVSQSPRYKVAKRGQDVALRCDPISGHVSLFWYQQALGQGPEFLTYFQNEAQLDKSGLPSDRFFAERPEGSVSTLKIQRTQQEDSAVYLCASSLVAGGNQETQYFGPGTRLLVL.